This T cell receptor beta chain was found in a study of T-cell memory formation after mild COVID-19. After removal of 1 base from V and 4 bases from J, the junction contained 1 base not matched to a gene. Per the germline V gene, CDR1 is KGHDR and CDR2 is SFDVKD. CDR3 length: 14 amino acids. Each CDR3 protein is one row after TCRdb ran MiXCR on the 5' RACE reads. The sample includes roughly 110,000 distinct CDR3 sequences, 22% of them seen just once. Study outcomes and limitations: Contracting CD4+ clones sat mainly in CM and EM; CD8+ in EMRA.

On this clonotype itself: Its specificity is not known.

This chain uses TRBV24-1 with TRBJ2-3; 7 bases fit TRBD2. The sequenced sample consisted of PBMCs or a T cell subset sorted from them (not recorded which). The source of this sequence is a man aged 18-30 years who had mild COVID-19 (a few samples of this study predate the infection). Cell type and time point are not known. CDR3 in amino acids: CATSDFGGSDTQYF. CDR3 nucleotides: TGTGCCACCAGTGATTTCGGGGGGTCAGATACGCAGTATTTT.